This is a list of T cell receptor beta chains from one sample in a study of cytomegalovirus exposure and HLA in healthy donors. Only in-frame clones appear in the TCRdb table, and some are missing; sequencing was by immunoSEQ multiplex PCR. This table holds some 120,000 clones, over 60% found once. Sequencing was performed on PBMCs. The receptor source for this set is a human donor in good health. The CDR3 runs from the conserved cysteine through the conserved F or W. The D gene is left open where the match is weak. Clone size is not always given. Where it is, it says once, few, many or a class for expanded clones.

clone_size	d_call	v_call	j_call	cdr3_nt	cdr3_aa
-	TRBD1	TRBV15	TRBJ2-2	TGTGCCACCAGCAGGGACAGGGCCATCACCGGGGAGCTGTTTTTT	CATSRDRAITGELFF
-	-	TRBV20-1	TRBJ2-5	TGCAGTGCTAGAGATGTTGAGGCCCAGTACTTC	CSARDVEAQYF
-	TRBD1	TRBV7-6	TRBJ2-7	TGTGCCAGCAGCTTAGTCGCGGGACAGGGTTACGAGCAGTACTTC	CASSLVAGQGYEQYF
-	-	TRBV6-5	TRBJ1-6	TGTGCCAGCAGCGAGGGCTGGAATAATTCACACCTCCACTTT	CASSEGWNNSHLHF
few	TRBD1	TRBV6-5	TRBJ2-7	TGTGCCAGCAGTTACTCAGCAGGGGGATCCTACGAGCAGTACTTC	CASSYSAGGSYEQYF
-	TRBD2	TRBV2	TRBJ2-3	TGTGCCAACCGGTGGGGAGGCGGGGGAGGACACCCCGATCGCACAGATACGCAGTATTTT	CANRWGGGGGHPDRTDTQYF
-	TRBD1	TRBV28	TRBJ1-1	TGTGCCACATTCGGGACAGTGAACACTGAAGCTTTCTTT	CATFGTVNTEAFF
-	TRBD2	TRBV5-6	TRBJ2-3	TGTGCCAGCAGCGCAGGACTAGCGGGGGGAGAAGGGGCAGATACGCAGTATTTT	CASSAGLAGGEGADTQYF
-	-	TRBV10-3	TRBJ1-1	TGTGCCATCAGACAGGGAATGAACACTGAAGCTTTCTTT	CAIRQGMNTEAFF
-	-	TRBV6-6	TRBJ2-7	TGTGCCAGCAGTTACGCAGCAGGGGCCTACGAGCAGTACTTC	CASSYAAGAYEQYF
few	TRBD1	TRBV5-6	TRBJ1-4	TGTGCCAGCGCAGGGGGTATGGAGGAAAAACTGTTTTTT	CASAGGMEEKLFF